This entry concerns a single TCR beta chain. Its antigen is unidentified. This record comes from a study of T-cell memory formation after mild COVID-19. General study results and limits: Several responding clones turned up in pre-infection memory, indicating that cross-reactive memory may have taken part. CD8+ contracting clones occupied EMRA, while CD4+ ones occupied mainly CM and EM. A second wave of clones peaked on day 37, and their SARS-CoV-2 specificity went unconfirmed.

Researchers used 5'RACE with constant-segment primers to make TCR alpha and TCR beta cDNA libraries that carry sample barcodes and UMIs. TCRdb analysed the 5' RACE reads with MiXCR anew, one entry per CDR3 protein. The sample has 500,000 to 550,000 distinct CDR3 sequences; 20% are singletons. Sequences were obtained from PBMCs or a T cell subset sorted from them (not recorded which). The origin of this receptor is an adult woman who had mild COVID-19 (a few samples of this study predate the infection). Cell type and time point are not known.

CDR3 in amino acids: CSAAGPDTQYF. CDR3 bases: TGCAGCGCCGCCGGACCGGATACGCAGTATTTT. V usage is TRBV29-1 and J usage is TRBJ2-3; D call uncertain. Per germline, CDR1 SQVTM and CDR2 ANQGSEA. CDR3 length: 11 amino acids. V gave up 7 bases and J gave up 6 bases, with 11 bases separating them.